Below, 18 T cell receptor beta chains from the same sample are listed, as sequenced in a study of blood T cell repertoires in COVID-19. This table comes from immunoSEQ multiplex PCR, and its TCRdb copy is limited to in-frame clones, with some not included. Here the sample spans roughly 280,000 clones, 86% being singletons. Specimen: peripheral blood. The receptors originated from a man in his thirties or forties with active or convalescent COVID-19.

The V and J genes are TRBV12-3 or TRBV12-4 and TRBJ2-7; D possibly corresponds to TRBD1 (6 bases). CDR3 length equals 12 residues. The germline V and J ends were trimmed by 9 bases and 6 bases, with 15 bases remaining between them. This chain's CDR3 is CASATGSTEQYF. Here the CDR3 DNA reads TGTGCCAGTGCGACAGGCTCTACCGAGCAGTACTTC.

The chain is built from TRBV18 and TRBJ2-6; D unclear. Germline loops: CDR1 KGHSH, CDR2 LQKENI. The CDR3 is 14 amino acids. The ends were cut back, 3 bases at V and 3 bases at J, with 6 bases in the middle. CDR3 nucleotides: TGTGCCAGCTCACCGTCGGGTGGGGCCAACGTCCTGACTTTC. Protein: CASSPSGGANVLTF.

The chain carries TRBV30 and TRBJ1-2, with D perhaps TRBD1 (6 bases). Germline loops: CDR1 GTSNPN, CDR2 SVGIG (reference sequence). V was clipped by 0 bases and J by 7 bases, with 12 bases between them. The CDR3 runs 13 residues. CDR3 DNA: TGTGCCTGGAGTGTACCAGGGGTTCTTGGCTACACCTTC. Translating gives CAWSVPGVLGYTF.

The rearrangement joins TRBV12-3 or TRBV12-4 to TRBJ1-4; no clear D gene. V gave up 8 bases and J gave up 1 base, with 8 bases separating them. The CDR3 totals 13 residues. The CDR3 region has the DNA TGTGCCAGCGGGAGGCGAACTAATGAAAAACTGTTTTTT. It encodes CASGRRTNEKLFF.

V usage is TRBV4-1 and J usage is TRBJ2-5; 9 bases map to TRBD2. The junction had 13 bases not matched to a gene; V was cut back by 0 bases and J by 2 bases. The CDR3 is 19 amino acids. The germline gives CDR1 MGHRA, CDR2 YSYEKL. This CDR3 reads CASSQDESVAGAYQETQYF. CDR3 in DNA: TGCGCCAGCAGCCAAGATGAATCAGTAGCGGGGGCCTATCAAGAGACCCAGTACTTC.

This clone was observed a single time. CDR3: CASSQVGPSGYGYTF. The CDR3 DNA reads TGCGCCAGCAGCCAAGTTGGACCCAGCGGCTATGGCTACACCTTC. This chain joins TRBV4-3 and TRBJ1-2; no firm D call. Germline V CDR1 and CDR2: LGHNA, YSLEER. This CDR3 is built from 15 residues. Deletions cut 1 base from V and 4 bases from J, with 13 bases between.

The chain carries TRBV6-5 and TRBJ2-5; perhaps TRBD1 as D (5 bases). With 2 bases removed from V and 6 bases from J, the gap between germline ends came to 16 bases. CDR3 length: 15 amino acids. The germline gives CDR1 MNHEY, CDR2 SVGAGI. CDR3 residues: CASSYGPGSAKTQYF. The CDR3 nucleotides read TGTGCCAGCAGTTACGGCCCAGGGTCGGCGAAGACCCAGTACTTC.

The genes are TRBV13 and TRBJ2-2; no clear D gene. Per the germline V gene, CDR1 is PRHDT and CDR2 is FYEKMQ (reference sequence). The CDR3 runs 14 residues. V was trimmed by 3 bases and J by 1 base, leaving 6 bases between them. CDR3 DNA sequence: TGTGCCAGCAGCTTTATAGAGAACACCGGGGAGCTGTTTTTT. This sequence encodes CASSFIENTGELFF. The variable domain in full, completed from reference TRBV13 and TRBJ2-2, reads AAGVIQSPRHLIKEKRETATLKCYPIPRHDTVYWYQQGPGQDPQFLISFYEKMQSDKGSIPDRFSAQQFSDYHSELNMSSLELGDSALYFCASSFIENTGELFFGEGSRLTVL.

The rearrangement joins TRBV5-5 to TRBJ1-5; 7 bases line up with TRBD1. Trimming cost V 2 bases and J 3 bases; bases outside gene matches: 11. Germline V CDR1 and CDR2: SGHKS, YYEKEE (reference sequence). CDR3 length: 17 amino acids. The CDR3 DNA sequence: TGTGCCAGCAGCTTTCTCGTGACAGGGATCGCCAATCAGCCCCAGCATTTT. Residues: CASSFLVTGIANQPQHF. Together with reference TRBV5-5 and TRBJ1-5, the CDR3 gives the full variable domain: DAGVTQSPTHLIKTRGQQVTLRCSPISGHKSVSWYQQVLGQGPQFIFQYYEKEERGRGNFPDRFSARQFPNYSSELNVNALLLGDSALYLCASSFLVTGIANQPQHFGDGTRLSIL.

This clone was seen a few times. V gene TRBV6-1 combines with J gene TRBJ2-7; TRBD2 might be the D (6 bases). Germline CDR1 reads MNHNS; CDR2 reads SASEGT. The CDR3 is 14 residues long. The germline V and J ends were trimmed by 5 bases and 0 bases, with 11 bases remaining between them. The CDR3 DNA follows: TGTGCCAGCAGTTATCGGGAGAGCTCCTACGAGCAGTACTTC. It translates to CASSYRESSYEQYF.

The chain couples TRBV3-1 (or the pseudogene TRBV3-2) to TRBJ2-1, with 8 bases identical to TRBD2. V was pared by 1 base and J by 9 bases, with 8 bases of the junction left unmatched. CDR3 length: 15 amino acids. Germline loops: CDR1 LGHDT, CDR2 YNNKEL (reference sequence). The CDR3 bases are TGTGCCAGCAGCCAAGTGGCTAGCGGGCCAAGTGAGCAGTTCTTC. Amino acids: CASSQVASGPSEQFF.

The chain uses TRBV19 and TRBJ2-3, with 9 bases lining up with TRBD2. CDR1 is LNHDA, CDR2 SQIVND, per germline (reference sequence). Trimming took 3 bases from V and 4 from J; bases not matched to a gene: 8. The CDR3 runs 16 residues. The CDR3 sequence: CASSIRAGGPADTQYF. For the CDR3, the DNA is TGTGCCAGTAGTATCAGAGCGGGGGGTCCCGCAGATACGCAGTATTTT.

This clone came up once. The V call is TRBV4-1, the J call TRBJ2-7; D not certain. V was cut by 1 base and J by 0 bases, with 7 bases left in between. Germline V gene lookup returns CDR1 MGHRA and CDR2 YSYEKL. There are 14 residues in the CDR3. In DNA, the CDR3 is TGCGCCAGCAGCCAAGGGGCAGTCTCCTACGAGCAGTACTTC. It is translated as CASSQGAVSYEQYF.

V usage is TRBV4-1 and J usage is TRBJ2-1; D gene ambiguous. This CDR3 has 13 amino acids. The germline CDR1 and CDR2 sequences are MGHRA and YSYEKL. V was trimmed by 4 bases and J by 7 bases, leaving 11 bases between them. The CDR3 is CASSPITRNEQFF. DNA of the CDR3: TGCGCCAGCAGCCCAATAACGAGGAATGAGCAGTTCTTC.

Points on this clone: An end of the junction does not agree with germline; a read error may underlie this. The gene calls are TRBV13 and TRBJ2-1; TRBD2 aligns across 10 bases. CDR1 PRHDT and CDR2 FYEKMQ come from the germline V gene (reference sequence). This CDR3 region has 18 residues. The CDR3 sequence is CASSLGGLADLSSNEQFF. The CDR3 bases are TGTGCCAGCAGCTTAGGTGGACTAGCGGACTTGTCCTCCAATGAGCAGTTCTTC.

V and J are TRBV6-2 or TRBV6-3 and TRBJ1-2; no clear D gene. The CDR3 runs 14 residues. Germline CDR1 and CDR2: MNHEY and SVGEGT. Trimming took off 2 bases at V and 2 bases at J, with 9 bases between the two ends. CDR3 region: CASSYPEQNYGYTF. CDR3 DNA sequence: TGTGCCAGCAGTTACCCGGAACAGAACTATGGCTACACCTTC.

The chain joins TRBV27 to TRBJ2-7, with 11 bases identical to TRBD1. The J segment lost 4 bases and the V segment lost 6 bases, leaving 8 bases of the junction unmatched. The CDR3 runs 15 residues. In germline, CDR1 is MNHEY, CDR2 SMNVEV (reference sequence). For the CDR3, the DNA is TGTGCCAGCAGGGCGCCGGGACAGGGGGGGTACGAGCAGTACTTC. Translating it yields CASRAPGQGGYEQYF.

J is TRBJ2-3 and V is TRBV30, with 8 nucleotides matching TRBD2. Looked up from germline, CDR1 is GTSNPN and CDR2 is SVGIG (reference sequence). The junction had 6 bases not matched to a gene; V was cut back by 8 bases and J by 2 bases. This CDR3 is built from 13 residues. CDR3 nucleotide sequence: TGTGCCGGCCGGGGGGGACACACAGATACGCAGTATTTT. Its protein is CAGRGGHTDTQYF.